A selection of T cell receptor beta chains follows, all from one sample in a study of human T cells and chemical hapten exposure. Via MiXCR, TCRdb re-called the RACE reads, giving one row per CDR3 protein. The sample shows more than 250,000 distinct CDR3 sequences, approximately 7.5% of them seen only once. The material was whole blood, obtained in connection with sensitization to the hapten diphenylcyclopropenone (DPC). These receptors were collected from a man younger than 35 with alopecia areata. Some clones in this sample may be carry-over from other donors' samples. Both conserved end residues are part of each CDR3. Fields, in order: D gene, J gene, V gene, clone size, CDR3 DNA, CDR3 protein. A D gene is named only where the DNA matches it firmly. Clone size is given for some rows only: seen once, a few or many times, or a class if the clone is expanded.

D: TRBD2
J: TRBJ2-3
V: TRBV7-9
size: many
DNA: TGTGCCAGCAGCGAGAAGGGACTAGCGGAGAACACAGATACGCAGTATTTT
CDR3: CASSEKGLAENTDTQYF

D: TRBD2
J: TRBJ2-4
V: TRBV12-3/TRBV12-4
size: few
DNA: TGTGCCAGCAGTTTAACGACTAGCGGGAACAAAAACATTCAGTACTTC
CDR3: CASSLTTSGNKNIQYF

D: TRBD1
J: TRBJ1-4
V: TRBV5-1
size: many
DNA: TGCGCCAGCAGCGGACGGACAGGGGGCAATGAAAAACTGTTTTTT
CDR3: CASSGRTGGNEKLFF

D: TRBD2
J: TRBJ2-3
V: TRBV12-3/TRBV12-4
size: -
DNA: TGTGCCAGCACCCATAGCGGGGGGTACACAGATACGCAGTATTTT
CDR3: CASTHSGGYTDTQYF

D: TRBD1
J: TRBJ2-2
V: TRBV29-1
size: few
DNA: TGCAGCGCTCGGACAGGGATCAACACCGGGGAGCTGTTTTTT
CDR3: CSARTGINTGELFF

D: -
J: TRBJ2-7
V: TRBV29-1
size: -
DNA: TGCAGCGGCGCCTCCAGCTCCTACGAGCAGTACTTC
CDR3: CSGASSSYEQYF

D: -
J: TRBJ1-3
V: TRBV5-1
size: many
DNA: TGCGCCAGCAGCGTGACGGTCCGGGGCTCTGGAAACACCATATATTTT
CDR3: CASSVTVRGSGNTIYF

D: -
J: TRBJ2-5
V: TRBV7-9
size: -
DNA: TGTGCCAGCAGCTTAGCGGGGGTTCGGTCAGAGACCCAGTACTTC
CDR3: CASSLAGVRSETQYF

D: -
J: TRBJ2-5
V: TRBV10-3
size: many
DNA: TGTGCCATCAGTGAGGGCAGGAAAGAAGAGACCCAGTACTTC
CDR3: CAISEGRKEETQYF

D: TRBD1
J: TRBJ2-5
V: TRBV12-5
size: few
DNA: TGTGCTAGTGGTTCACCGGGACAGGGAGAAGAGACCCAGTACTTC
CDR3: CASGSPGQGEETQYF

D: -
J: TRBJ1-3
V: TRBV11-2
size: -
DNA: TGTGCCAGCAGCTTAGTGTTCACAGATATCTCTGGAAACACCATATATTTT
CDR3: CASSLVFTDISGNTIYF

D: TRBD1
J: TRBJ2-7
V: TRBV6-5
size: -
DNA: TGTGCCAGCAGTTACGGCGACAGGGATTACTACGAGCAGTACTTC
CDR3: CASSYGDRDYYEQYF

D: TRBD1
J: TRBJ2-1
V: TRBV7-9
size: -
DNA: TGTGCCAGCAGCTCCCCCGGGACAGTTGTTTGGAATGAGCAGTTCTTC
CDR3: CASSSPGTVVWNEQFF

D: TRBD1
J: TRBJ1-5
V: TRBV29-1
size: many
DNA: TGCAGCGTTGGCAGGGGGCTTAATCAGCCCCAGCATTTT
CDR3: CSVGRGLNQPQHF

D: -
J: TRBJ1-6
V: TRBV2
size: once
DNA: TGTGCCAGCAGCGCTACAGATATTGGTTCACCCCTCCACTTT
CDR3: CASSATDIGSPLHF

D: -
J: TRBJ2-1
V: TRBV5-1
size: few
DNA: TGCGCCAGCAGCTTGGGGGGGATTTCCTACAATGAGCAGTTCTTC
CDR3: CASSLGGISYNEQFF

D: -
J: TRBJ1-2
V: TRBV6-1
size: few
DNA: TGTGCCAGCAGTGCTTACGGTAACTATGGCTACACCTTC
CDR3: CASSAYGNYGYTF

D: -
J: TRBJ1-5
V: TRBV9
size: few
DNA: TGTGCCAGCAGCGGAGGGGGACCCGAACAGCCCCAGCATTTT
CDR3: CASSGGGPEQPQHF

D: -
J: TRBJ1-4
V: TRBV9
size: many
DNA: TGTGCCAGCAGCCGGGGGAGCGAAAAACTGTTTTTT
CDR3: CASSRGSEKLFF

D: -
J: TRBJ1-5
V: TRBV7-2
size: -
DNA: TGTGCCAGCAGCTTAGAGCGGCAGGGGAGAGGGCCCCAGCATTTT
CDR3: CASSLERQGRGPQHF

D: -
J: TRBJ1-2
V: TRBV3-1
size: -
DNA: TGTGCCAGCAGCCAAGAAGGTGTCTCCGGAGGGGGCTACACCTTC
CDR3: CASSQEGVSGGGYTF

D: -
J: TRBJ2-5
V: TRBV7-2
size: -
DNA: TGTGCCAGCAAAGTCCAGGGTGGAGAGACCCAGTACTTC
CDR3: CASKVQGGETQYF

D: -
J: TRBJ2-1
V: TRBV6-2/TRBV6-3
size: many
DNA: TGTGCCAGCAGTTACTCGAGTGAGGGGAGTGAGCAGTTCTTC
CDR3: CASSYSSEGSEQFF

D: -
J: TRBJ2-5
V: TRBV10-3
size: few
DNA: TGTGCCTCCAAGGGACTGCTAAAAGAGACCCAGTACTTC
CDR3: CASKGLLKETQYF

D: -
J: TRBJ1-6
V: TRBV20-1
size: -
DNA: TGCAGTGCTCTGGGGGAGGGCGCAGAAGATTCACCCCTCCACTTT
CDR3: CSALGEGAEDSPLHF

D: TRBD1
J: TRBJ2-7
V: TRBV5-1
size: -
DNA: TGCGCCAGCAGCTTACCTGGGACAGGGTTTTACGAGCAGTACTTC
CDR3: CASSLPGTGFYEQYF

D: -
J: TRBJ1-1
V: TRBV20-1
size: few
DNA: TGCAGTGCTAGAGATCCGGGGACGGCGAACACTGAAGCTTTCTTT
CDR3: CSARDPGTANTEAFF

D: -
J: TRBJ1-1
V: TRBV7-3
size: many
DNA: TGTGCCAGCAGCTTTCTCCTGAACACTGAAGCTTTCTTT
CDR3: CASSFLLNTEAFF

D: -
J: TRBJ1-2
V: TRBV5-1
size: -
DNA: TGCGCCAGCAGCCCTGTCGGGGAACGGTATGGCTACACCTTC
CDR3: CASSPVGERYGYTF

D: TRBD1
J: TRBJ1-2
V: TRBV27
size: few
DNA: TGTGCCAGCAGTTTGAATCCGGGGGACAGGAGCCCCTCTAACTATGGCTACACCTTC
CDR3: CASSLNPGDRSPSNYGYTF

D: TRBD1
J: TRBJ1-5
V: TRBV10-1
size: few
DNA: TGCGCCAGCAGCCGGGGACAGCACAGCCAGCCCCAGCATTTT
CDR3: CASSRGQHSQPQHF

D: -
J: TRBJ2-5
V: TRBV6-2/TRBV6-3
size: few
DNA: TGTGCCAGCAGTCTTTGGGAAGGGGTCGGACAAGAGACCCAGTACTTC
CDR3: CASSLWEGVGQETQYF

D: -
J: TRBJ1-5
V: TRBV3-1
size: few
DNA: TGTGCCAGCAGCCTGGGACCGCCGGTTGGTCAGCCCCAGCATTTT
CDR3: CASSLGPPVGQPQHF

D: -
J: TRBJ1-4
V: TRBV4-2
size: many
DNA: TGTGCCAGCAGCCGAGAAGGCGGGGAAAAACTGTTTTTT
CDR3: CASSREGGEKLFF

D: TRBD1
J: TRBJ2-3
V: TRBV27
size: many
DNA: TGTGCCAGCAGTTTTCGGACAGGGGGGGATACGCAGTATTTT
CDR3: CASSFRTGGDTQYF

D: -
J: TRBJ1-5
V: TRBV7-2
size: many
DNA: TGTGCCAGCAGCCCAGGGTGGACTCAGCCCCAGCATTTT
CDR3: CASSPGWTQPQHF

D: -
J: TRBJ2-2
V: TRBV24-1
size: few
DNA: TGTGCCACCAGTGATGGGGACCACAGTCCCGGGGAGCTGTTTTTT
CDR3: CATSDGDHSPGELFF

D: TRBD1
J: TRBJ1-1
V: TRBV29-1
size: many
DNA: TGCAGCGGGACAGGCCAGAACACTGAAGCTTTCTTT
CDR3: CSGTGQNTEAFF

D: -
J: TRBJ2-6
V: TRBV2
size: -
DNA: TGTGCCAGCAATTCAGGGGTCCCACTCTCTGGGGCCAACGTCCTGACTTTC
CDR3: CASNSGVPLSGANVLTF

D: -
J: TRBJ2-1
V: TRBV29-1
size: few
DNA: TGCAGCGTTATGGAAGGTGAGCAGTTCTTC
CDR3: CSVMEGEQFF

D: TRBD1
J: TRBJ2-7
V: TRBV11-2
size: -
DNA: TGTGCCAGCAGCCGGGACAGGGACCACGATCAGTACTTC
CDR3: CASSRDRDHDQYF

D: TRBD2
J: TRBJ2-2
V: TRBV14
size: -
DNA: TGTGCCAGCAGCCAAGTTCGACCCGCGGGGGACGGGGAGCTGTTTTTT
CDR3: CASSQVRPAGDGELFF

D: TRBD1
J: TRBJ2-7
V: TRBV28
size: many
DNA: TGTGCCAGCGGTAACAGGGGAGAGTCCTACGAGCAGTACTTC
CDR3: CASGNRGESYEQYF

D: -
J: TRBJ2-7
V: TRBV28
size: -
DNA: TGTGCCAGCAGTTTAAGGGCAGAACTGACGTACGAGCAGTACTTC
CDR3: CASSLRAELTYEQYF

D: TRBD1
J: TRBJ1-2
V: TRBV6-5
size: -
DNA: TGTGCCAGCAGTTACTCTGGGACAGTCAGATACTACACCTTC
CDR3: CASSYSGTVRYYTF

D: -
J: TRBJ1-5
V: TRBV12-3/TRBV12-4
size: -
DNA: TGTGCCAGCAGGGCATTTGGAAATCAGCCCCAGCATTTT
CDR3: CASRAFGNQPQHF

D: TRBD1
J: TRBJ2-1
V: TRBV6-2/TRBV6-3
size: many
DNA: TGTGCCAGCAATTACCTCCTAGGACAGGGAAGTTCCTACAATGAGCAGTTCTTC
CDR3: CASNYLLGQGSSYNEQFF

D: -
J: TRBJ1-1
V: TRBV5-1
size: few
DNA: TGCGCCAGCAGCTCTACAGATCCCAGCCGTTATGCTTTCTTT
CDR3: CASSSTDPSRYAFF

D: -
J: TRBJ2-1
V: TRBV4-3
size: -
DNA: TGCGCCAGCAGCACGGACAGGGACTACTACAATGAGCAGTTCTTC
CDR3: CASSTDRDYYNEQFF

D: -
J: TRBJ2-3
V: TRBV6-2/TRBV6-3
size: few
DNA: TGTGCCAGCACACAAACCATCCTTAATACGCAGTATTTT
CDR3: CASTQTILNTQYF

D: TRBD1
J: TRBJ1-2
V: TRBV29-1
size: many
DNA: TGCAGCGCCCGACAGGGGTACTATGGCTACACCTTC
CDR3: CSARQGYYGYTF

D: -
J: TRBJ1-2
V: TRBV4-3
size: -
DNA: TGCGCCAGCAGCCAAGCTGCCAGAAAGTACCCCTATGGCTACACCTTC
CDR3: CASSQAARKYPYGYTF

D: -
J: TRBJ1-5
V: TRBV4-3
size: many
DNA: TGCGCCAGCAGTCAAACGGGGTTAATTGACAATCAGCCCCAGCATTTT
CDR3: CASSQTGLIDNQPQHF

D: -
J: TRBJ2-3
V: TRBV11-2
size: -
DNA: TGTGCCAGCACGATAGGCCCCCGGGGACGGTCGGCAGATACGCAGTATTTT
CDR3: CASTIGPRGRSADTQYF

D: TRBD2
J: TRBJ2-1
V: TRBV29-1
size: few
DNA: TGCAGCGTAGGTTGGGACACTTTAGCGGGGGAGGCGTTCTTC
CDR3: CSVGWDTLAGEAFF

D: -
J: TRBJ1-5
V: TRBV4-1
size: few
DNA: TGCGCCAGCGCCGGGACTGCCACTAGCAATCAGCCCCAGCATTTT
CDR3: CASAGTATSNQPQHF

D: -
J: TRBJ1-2
V: TRBV12-3/TRBV12-4
size: few
DNA: TGTGCCAGCACCCTCTTTGGGCTCTATGGCTACACCTTC
CDR3: CASTLFGLYGYTF

D: TRBD1
J: TRBJ1-6
V: TRBV7-9
size: -
DNA: TGTGCCAGCAGTTCTACAGGGGGTACCTATAATTCACCCCTCCACTTT
CDR3: CASSSTGGTYNSPLHF

D: -
J: TRBJ2-7
V: TRBV6-2/TRBV6-3
size: once
DNA: TGTGCCAGCAGTTTGCTAGGGCCGATCTACGAGCAGTACTTC
CDR3: CASSLLGPIYEQYF